The source of this T cell receptor (beta chain) is a study of blood T cell repertoires in COVID-19. This CDR3 has 15 amino acids. From germline, CDR1 is SGHTA and CDR2 FQGTGA. With 6 bases removed from V and 5 bases from J, the gap between germline ends came to 19 bases. This clone was observed once. In the authors' methods: The assay estimated nucleated cells by amplifying reference gene primers. Profiling relied on immunoSEQ multiplex PCR, and the TCRdb table lists in-frame clones only, not all of them. V, J and clone size are taken as reported in that table, and D and trimming were inferred from the DNA itself. The table has some 99,000 clones, 85% to 90% seen once.

The chain carries TRBV7-3 and TRBJ2-5, with D possibly TRBD2 on 5 matching bases. The sequenced material came from peripheral blood. The receptor's source is a human donor in a cohort sampled during active COVID-19. In nucleotides, the CDR3 is TGTGCCAGCAGTGCGGGCCAACCCGGGTATGAGACCCAGTACTTC. Residues: CASSAGQPGYETQYF.